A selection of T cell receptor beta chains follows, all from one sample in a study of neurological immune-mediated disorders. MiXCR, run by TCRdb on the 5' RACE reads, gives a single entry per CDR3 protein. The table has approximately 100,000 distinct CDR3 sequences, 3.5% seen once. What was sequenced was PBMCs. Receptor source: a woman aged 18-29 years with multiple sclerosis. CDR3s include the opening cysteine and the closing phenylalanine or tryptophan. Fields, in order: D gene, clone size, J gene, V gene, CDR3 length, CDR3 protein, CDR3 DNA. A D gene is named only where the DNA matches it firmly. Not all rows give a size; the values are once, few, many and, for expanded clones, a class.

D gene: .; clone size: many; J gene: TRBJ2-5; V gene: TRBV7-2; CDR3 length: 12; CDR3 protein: CASSSGQLAQYF; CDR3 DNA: TGTGCCAGCAGCTCCGGACAGCTCGCCCAGTACTTC
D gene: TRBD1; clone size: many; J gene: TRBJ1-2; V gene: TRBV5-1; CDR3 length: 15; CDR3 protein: CASSLDAAGGDGYTF; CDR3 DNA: TGCGCCAGCAGCTTAGATGCGGCAGGGGGCGATGGCTACACCTTC
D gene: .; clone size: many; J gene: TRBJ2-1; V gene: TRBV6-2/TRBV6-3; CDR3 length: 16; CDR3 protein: CASSYSGSQGGNEQFF; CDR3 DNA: TGTGCCAGCAGTTACTCGGGTAGTCAGGGCGGCAATGAGCAGTTCTTC
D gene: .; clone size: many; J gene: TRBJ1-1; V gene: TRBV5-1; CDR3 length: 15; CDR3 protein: CASSLDGLANTEAFF; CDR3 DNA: TGCGCCAGCAGCTTGGACGGGCTAGCGAACACTGAAGCTTTCTTT
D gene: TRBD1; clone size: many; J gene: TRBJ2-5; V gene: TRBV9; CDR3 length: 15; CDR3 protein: CASSSRTGGRETQYF; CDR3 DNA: TGTGCCAGCAGCTCCCGGACAGGGGGAAGAGAGACCCAGTACTTC
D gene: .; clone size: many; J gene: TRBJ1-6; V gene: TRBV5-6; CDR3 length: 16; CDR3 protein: CASNSNLGSYNSPLHF; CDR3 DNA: TGTGCCAGCAATTCAAACTTGGGCTCCTATAATTCACCCCTCCACTTT
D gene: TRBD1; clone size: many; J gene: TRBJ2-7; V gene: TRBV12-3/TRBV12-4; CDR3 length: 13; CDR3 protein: CASSLGGGHEQYF; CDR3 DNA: TGTGCCAGCAGTTTAGGAGGGGGCCACGAGCAGTACTTC
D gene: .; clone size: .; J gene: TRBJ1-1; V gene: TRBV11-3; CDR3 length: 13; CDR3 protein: CASSHRLDTEAFF; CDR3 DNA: TGTGCCAGCAGTCACCGGTTGGACACTGAAGCTTTCTTT
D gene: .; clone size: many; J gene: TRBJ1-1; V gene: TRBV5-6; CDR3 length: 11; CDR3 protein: CASSSDSEAFF; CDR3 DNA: TGTGCCAGCAGCTCAGACAGTGAAGCTTTCTTT
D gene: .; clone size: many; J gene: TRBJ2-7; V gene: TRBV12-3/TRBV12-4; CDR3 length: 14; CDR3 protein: CASSFRGKDYEQYF; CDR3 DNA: TGTGCCAGCAGTTTTCGCGGGAAAGACTACGAGCAGTACTTC
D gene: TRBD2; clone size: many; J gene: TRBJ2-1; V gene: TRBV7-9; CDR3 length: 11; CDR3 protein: CASSSLAGSPF; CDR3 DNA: TGTGCCAGCAGCTCCTTAGCGGGATCCCCCTTC
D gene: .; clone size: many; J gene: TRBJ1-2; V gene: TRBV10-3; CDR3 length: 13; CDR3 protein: CAISGGTDNGYTF; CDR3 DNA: TGTGCCATCAGTGGCGGGACGGATAATGGCTACACCTTC
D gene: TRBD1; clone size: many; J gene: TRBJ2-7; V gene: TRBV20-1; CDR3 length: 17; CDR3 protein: CSATVLPATGGEDEQYF; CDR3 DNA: TGCAGTGCTACTGTGTTACCCGCGACAGGGGGTGAAGACGAGCAGTACTTC
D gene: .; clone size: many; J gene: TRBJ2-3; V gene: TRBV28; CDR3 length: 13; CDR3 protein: CASSPPPSDTQYF; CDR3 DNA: TGTGCCAGCAGCCCCCCACCCTCAGATACGCAGTATTTT
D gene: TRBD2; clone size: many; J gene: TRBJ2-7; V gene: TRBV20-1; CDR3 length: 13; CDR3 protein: CSVRTSGAYEQYF; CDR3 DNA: TGCAGTGTCAGGACTAGCGGGGCCTACGAGCAGTACTTC
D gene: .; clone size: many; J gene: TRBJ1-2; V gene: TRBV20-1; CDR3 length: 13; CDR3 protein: CSASNAINYGYTF; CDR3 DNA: TGCAGTGCTAGTAATGCGATAAACTATGGCTACACCTTC
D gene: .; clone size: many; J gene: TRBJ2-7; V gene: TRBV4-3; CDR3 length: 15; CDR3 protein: CASSQSLGFLYEQYF; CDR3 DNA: TGCGCCAGCAGCCAGAGCCTCGGTTTCCTCTACGAGCAGTACTTC
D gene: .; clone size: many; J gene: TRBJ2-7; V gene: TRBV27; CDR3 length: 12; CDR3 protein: CASRDYISEQYF; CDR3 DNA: TGTGCCAGCAGGGACTACATCTCCGAGCAGTACTTC
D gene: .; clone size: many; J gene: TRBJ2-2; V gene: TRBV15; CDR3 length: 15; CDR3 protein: CATYIARPPGGELFF; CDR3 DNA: TGTGCCACCTATATAGCGAGACCTCCGGGCGGGGAGCTGTTTTTT
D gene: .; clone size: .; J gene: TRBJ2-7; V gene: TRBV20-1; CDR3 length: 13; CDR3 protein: CSARWLGKYEQYF; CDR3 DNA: TGCAGTGCTAGGTGGCTGGGTAAATACGAGCAGTACTTC
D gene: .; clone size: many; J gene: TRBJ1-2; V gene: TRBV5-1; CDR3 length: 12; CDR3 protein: CASSEDNYGYTF; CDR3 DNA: TGCGCCAGCAGCGAAGACAACTATGGCTACACCTTC
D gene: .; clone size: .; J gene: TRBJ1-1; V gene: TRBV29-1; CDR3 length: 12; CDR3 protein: CSVKTEGTEAFF; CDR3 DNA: TGCAGCGTTAAAACAGAGGGGACTGAAGCTTTCTTT
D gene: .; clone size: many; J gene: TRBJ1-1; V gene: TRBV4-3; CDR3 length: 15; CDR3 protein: CASSQYAGAGTEAFF; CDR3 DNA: TGCGCCAGCAGCCAATATGCAGGGGCGGGCACTGAAGCTTTCTTT
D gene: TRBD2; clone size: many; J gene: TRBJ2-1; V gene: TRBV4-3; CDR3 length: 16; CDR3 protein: CASSQRGLAAYNEQFF; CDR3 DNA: TGCGCCAGCAGCCAGAGGGGACTAGCGGCCTACAATGAGCAGTTCTTC
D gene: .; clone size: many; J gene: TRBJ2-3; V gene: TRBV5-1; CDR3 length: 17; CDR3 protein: CASSLVGTSKNPDTQYF; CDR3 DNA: TGCGCCAGCAGCTTAGTCGGGACATCCAAGAATCCAGATACGCAGTATTTT
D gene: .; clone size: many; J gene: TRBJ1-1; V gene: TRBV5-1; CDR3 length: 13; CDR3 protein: CASSRTTNTEAFF; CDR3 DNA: TGCGCCAGCAGCCGCACAACAAACACTGAAGCTTTCTTT
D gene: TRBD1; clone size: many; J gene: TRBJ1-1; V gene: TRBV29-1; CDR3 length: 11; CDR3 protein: CSARGQEEAFF; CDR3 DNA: TGCAGCGCCAGGGGGCAAGAGGAAGCTTTCTTT
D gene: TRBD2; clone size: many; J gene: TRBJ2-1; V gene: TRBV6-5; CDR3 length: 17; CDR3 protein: CASRTRSGGTTYNEQFF; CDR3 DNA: TGTGCCAGCAGAACACGGAGCGGGGGCACTACCTACAATGAGCAGTTCTTC
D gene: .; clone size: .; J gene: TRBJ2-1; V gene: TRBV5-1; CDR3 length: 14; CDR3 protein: CASSLDSSYNEQFF; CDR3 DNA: TGCGCCAGCAGCTTGGACAGTTCCTACAATGAGCAGTTCTTC
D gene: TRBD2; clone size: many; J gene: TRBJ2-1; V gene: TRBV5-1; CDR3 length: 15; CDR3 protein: CASSLAASGANEQFF; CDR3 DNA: TGCGCCAGCAGCTTGGCCGCTAGCGGGGCGAATGAGCAGTTCTTC
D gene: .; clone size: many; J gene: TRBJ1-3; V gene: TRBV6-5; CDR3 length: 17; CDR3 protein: CASSVNLGPASGNTIYF; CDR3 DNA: TGTGCCAGCAGTGTGAACTTAGGGCCAGCCTCTGGAAACACCATATATTTT
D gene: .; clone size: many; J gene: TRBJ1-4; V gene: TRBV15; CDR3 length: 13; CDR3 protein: CATSTSLNEKLFF; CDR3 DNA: TGTGCCACCAGCACAAGTTTAAATGAAAAACTGTTTTTT
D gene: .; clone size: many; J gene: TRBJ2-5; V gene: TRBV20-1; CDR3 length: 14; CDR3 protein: CSVSRTGRGETQYF; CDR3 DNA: TGCAGTGTTAGTCGAACAGGGAGGGGAGAGACCCAGTACTTC
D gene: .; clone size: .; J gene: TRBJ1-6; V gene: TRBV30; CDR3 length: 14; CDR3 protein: CAWSRSSYNSPLHF; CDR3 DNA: TGTGCCTGGAGTCGGAGCTCCTATAATTCACCCCTCCACTTT
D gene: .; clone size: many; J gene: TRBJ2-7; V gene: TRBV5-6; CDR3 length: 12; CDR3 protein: CASSGSSYEQYF; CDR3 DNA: TGTGCCAGCAGCGGGAGCTCCTACGAGCAGTACTTC
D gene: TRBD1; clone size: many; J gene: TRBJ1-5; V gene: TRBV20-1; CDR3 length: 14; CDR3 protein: CSATGTAFNQPQHF; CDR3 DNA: TGCAGTGCCACAGGGACAGCGTTTAATCAGCCCCAGCATTTT
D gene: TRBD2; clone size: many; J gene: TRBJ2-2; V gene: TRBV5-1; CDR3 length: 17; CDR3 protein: CASSPHPSGGATGELFF; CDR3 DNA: TGCGCCAGCAGCCCCCACCCTAGCGGGGGGGCCACCGGGGAGCTGTTTTTT
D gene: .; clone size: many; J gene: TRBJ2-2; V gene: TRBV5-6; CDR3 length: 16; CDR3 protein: CASSFSGRPNTGELFF; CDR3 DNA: TGTGCCAGCAGCTTTAGCGGCCGGCCGAACACCGGGGAGCTGTTTTTT
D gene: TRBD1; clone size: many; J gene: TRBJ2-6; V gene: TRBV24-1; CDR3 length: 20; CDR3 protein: CATSDLGDREKSSGANVLTF; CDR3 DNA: TGTGCCACCAGTGATTTGGGGGACAGGGAGAAGAGCTCTGGGGCCAACGTCCTGACTTTC
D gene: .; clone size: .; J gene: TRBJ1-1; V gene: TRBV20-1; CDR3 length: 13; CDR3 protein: CSARRTVNTEAFF; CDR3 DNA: TGCAGTGCTAGAAGGACGGTGAACACTGAAGCTTTCTTT
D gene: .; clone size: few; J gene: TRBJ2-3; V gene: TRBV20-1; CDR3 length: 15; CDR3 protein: CSARDMRLSTDTQYF; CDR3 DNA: TGCAGTGCTAGAGATATGAGACTAAGTACCGATACGCAGTATTTT
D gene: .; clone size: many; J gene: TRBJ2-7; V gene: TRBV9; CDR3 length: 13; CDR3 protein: CASSGGSSYEQYF; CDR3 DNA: TGTGCCAGCAGCGGGGGATCCTCCTACGAGCAGTACTTC
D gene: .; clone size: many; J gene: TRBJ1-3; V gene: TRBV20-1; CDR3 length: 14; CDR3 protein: CSAPVGGSGNTIYF; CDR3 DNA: TGCAGTGCCCCCGTGGGGGGATCTGGAAACACCATATATTTT
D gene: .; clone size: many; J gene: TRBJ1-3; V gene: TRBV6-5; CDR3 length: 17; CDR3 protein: CASSYSGQANSGNTIYF; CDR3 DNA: TGTGCCAGCAGTTACTCCGGTCAGGCCAACTCTGGAAACACCATATATTTT
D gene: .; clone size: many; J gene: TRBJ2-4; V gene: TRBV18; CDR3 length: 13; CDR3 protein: CASSPFEGNIQYF; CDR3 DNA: TGTGCCAGCTCACCATTCGAGGGAAACATTCAGTACTTC
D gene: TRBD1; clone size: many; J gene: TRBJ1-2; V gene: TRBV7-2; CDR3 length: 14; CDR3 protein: CASSADRGSYGYTF; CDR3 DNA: TGTGCCAGCAGCGCCGACAGGGGTAGCTATGGCTACACCTTC
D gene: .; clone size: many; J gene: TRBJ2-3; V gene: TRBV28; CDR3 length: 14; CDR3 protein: CASSLGRGTDTQYF; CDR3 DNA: TGTGCCAGCAGCTTGGGGAGAGGTACAGATACGCAGTATTTT
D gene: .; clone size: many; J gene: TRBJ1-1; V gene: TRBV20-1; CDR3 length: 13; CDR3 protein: CSAIGQYNTEAFF; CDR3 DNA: TGCAGTGCTATCGGACAGTATAACACTGAAGCTTTCTTT
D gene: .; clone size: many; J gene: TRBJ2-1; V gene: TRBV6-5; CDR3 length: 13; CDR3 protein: CASSYGTGYEQFF; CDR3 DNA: TGTGCCAGCAGTTACGGGACGGGGTATGAGCAGTTCTTC
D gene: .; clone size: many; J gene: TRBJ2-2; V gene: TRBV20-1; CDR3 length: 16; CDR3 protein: CSARGLARRNTGELFF; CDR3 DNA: TGCAGTGCTAGAGGGCTAGCGAGGAGAAACACCGGGGAGCTGTTTTTT
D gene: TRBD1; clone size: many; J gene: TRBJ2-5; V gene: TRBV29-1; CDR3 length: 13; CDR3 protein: CSAAQGAGETQYF; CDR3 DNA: TGCAGCGCCGCCCAGGGGGCGGGAGAGACCCAGTACTTC
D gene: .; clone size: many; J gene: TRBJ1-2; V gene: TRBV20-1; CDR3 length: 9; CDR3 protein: CSASNGYTF; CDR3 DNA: TGCAGTGCTAGTAATGGCTACACCTTC
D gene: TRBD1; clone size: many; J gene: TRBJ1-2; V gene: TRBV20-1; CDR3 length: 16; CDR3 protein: CSARVRDRGLFEGYTF; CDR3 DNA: TGCAGTGCTAGAGTGAGGGACAGGGGGCTCTTTGAGGGCTACACCTTC
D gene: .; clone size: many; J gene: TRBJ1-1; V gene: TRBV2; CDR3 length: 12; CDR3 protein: CASSETGAEAFF; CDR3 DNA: TGTGCCAGCAGCGAGACAGGAGCTGAAGCTTTCTTT
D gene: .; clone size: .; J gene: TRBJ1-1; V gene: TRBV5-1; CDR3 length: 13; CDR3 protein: CASSLAKNTEAFF; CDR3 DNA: TGCGCCAGCAGCTTGGCTAAAAACACTGAAGCTTTCTTT